This is a list of T cell receptor beta chains from one sample in a study of blood T cells in healthy people across ages. TCRdb reprocessed the 5' RACE reads via MiXCR and lists one record per CDR3 protein. The sample consists of 1.5 million to 2 million distinct CDR3 sequences, roughly 27% of them appearing once. Sequencing used blood. The receptors here all came from a woman in her twenties or thirties in good health. Each CDR3 is given with its conserved first and last residue. Each record gives: CDR3 protein, CDR3 DNA, V gene, clone size, D gene, J gene. A D gene is named only where the DNA matches it firmly. Size tells how often a clone was seen (once, few, many) or the class of an expanded clone, and some rows leave it out.

CSVESWGRGAKKLFF	TGCAGCGTTGAGAGTTGGGGACGGGGTGCGAAAAAACTGTTTTTT	TRBV29-1	few	NA	TRBJ1-4
CASRLGLAVTGANVLTF	TGCGCCAGCAGATTGGGGCTAGCGGTGACTGGGGCCAACGTCCTGACTTTC	TRBV5-1	many	TRBD2	TRBJ2-6
CASSRIGAGANVLTF	TGTGCCAGCAGCCGGATAGGGGCTGGGGCCAACGTCCTGACTTTC	TRBV5-6	NA	NA	TRBJ2-6
CASSQRAGLEVYEQYF	TGCGCCAGCAGCCAAAGAGCGGGACTAGAGGTCTACGAGCAGTACTTC	TRBV4-1	NA	TRBD2	TRBJ2-7
CASSQDRGKTQYF	TGCGCCAGCAGCCAAGATAGAGGGAAGACCCAGTACTTC	TRBV4-3	NA	NA	TRBJ2-5
CSAGEVAGVRNEQFF	TGCAGTGCTGGGGAGGTAGCGGGAGTGAGGAATGAGCAGTTCTTC	TRBV20-1	NA	TRBD2	TRBJ2-1
CASSPTSGADTQYF	TGTGCCAGCTCACCGACTAGCGGGGCAGATACGCAGTATTTT	TRBV18	many	TRBD2	TRBJ2-3
CSVRGAGREAFF	TGCAGCGTCAGGGGGGCCGGACGTGAAGCTTTCTTT	TRBV29-1	many	TRBD1	TRBJ1-1
CASSSSGSSYNEQFF	TGTGCCAGCAGCTCAAGCGGGAGCTCCTACAATGAGCAGTTCTTC	TRBV5-1	many	TRBD2	TRBJ2-1
CASSLLGGDTYEQYF	TGCGCCAGCAGCTTGCTGGGGGGAGATACCTACGAGCAGTACTTC	TRBV5-1	many	NA	TRBJ2-7
CASSGRASGSSDEQFF	TGTGCCAGCAGCGGTCGGGCTAGCGGGAGTTCCGATGAGCAGTTCTTC	TRBV11-3	NA	TRBD2	TRBJ2-1
CASSFGQRATNEKLFF	TGCGCCAGCAGCTTTGGACAGAGAGCAACTAATGAAAAACTGTTTTTT	TRBV5-1	few	NA	TRBJ1-4
CSARDRRAFNQPQHF	TGCAGTGCTCGCGACAGGCGTGCGTTTAATCAGCCCCAGCATTTT	TRBV20-1	few	NA	TRBJ1-5
CASSLQGGDNQPQHF	TGCGCCAGCAGCTTACAGGGAGGGGATAATCAGCCCCAGCATTTT	TRBV5-1	few	NA	TRBJ1-5
CASHRAGQPNNEQFF	TGTGCCAGCCATCGAGCGGGACAGCCTAACAATGAGCAGTTCTTC	TRBV28	many	NA	TRBJ2-1